The rows below give T cell receptor beta chains drawn from one sample of a study of blood T cell repertoires in COVID-19. The table came from immunoSEQ multiplex PCR; TCRdb's copy has only in-frame clones and leaves some out. The table records under 95,000 clones, over 75% of them present only once. Sequenced sample: peripheral blood. The receptor source for this set is a human donor with acute or convalescent COVID-19. The donor label of this sample is uncertain. Each CDR3 is given with its conserved first and last residue. A D gene is named only where the DNA matches it firmly. Rows give clone size only sometimes, using once, few, many, or a class for an expanded clone.

j_call clone_size v_call d_call cdr3_nt cdr3_aa
TRBJ1-2 few TRBV6-5 NA TGTGCCAGCAGACAGGGACCCTATGGCTACACCTTC CASRQGPYGYTF
TRBJ1-2 NA TRBV6-5 TRBD1 TGTGCCAGCAGTTACGGGGACAGAAACTATGGCTACACCTTC CASSYGDRNYGYTF
TRBJ2-1 NA TRBV7-2 TRBD2 TGTGCCAGCAGCTTACAGAGGCGGACTAGCGGGGGTAATGAGCAGTTCTTC CASSLQRRTSGGNEQFF
TRBJ1-2 NA TRBV7-2 NA TGTGCCAGCAGCTTAGCGGGGGGAGGAGGATATGGCTACACCTTC CASSLAGGGGYGYTF
TRBJ2-7 NA TRBV11-1 NA TGTGCCAGCAGCCTCGGGACTTGGGGGAACTACGAGCAGTACTTC CASSLGTWGNYEQYF
TRBJ1-6 NA TRBV18 NA TGTGCCAGCTCAAGCGGGACCCAAGATTCACCCCTCCACTTT CASSSGTQDSPLHF
TRBJ2-3 NA TRBV25-1 TRBD1 TGTGCCAGCAGTTCACCTCGACAGGGGAGCGCAGATACGCAGTATTTT CASSSPRQGSADTQYF
TRBJ2-2 NA TRBV28 NA TGTGCCAGCATAGAGCAGGGAAAGGCCGGGGAGCTGTTTTTT CASIEQGKAGELFF
TRBJ2-1 NA TRBV28 TRBD2 TGTGCCAGCAGACCGGGGGGGGCGCGGAATGAGCAGTTCTTC CASRPGGARNEQFF
TRBJ1-2 NA TRBV7-2 TRBD1 TGTGCCAGCAGCTTAGATTTACAGGGGGCAGATGGCTACACCTTC CASSLDLQGADGYTF
TRBJ1-2 NA TRBV7-9 NA TGTGCCAGCAGCTTAGTGCAGGGTCACTATGGCTACACCTTC CASSLVQGHYGYTF
TRBJ1-4 NA TRBV6-5 NA TGTGCCAGCAGTTACGACAGCTCAACTAATGAAAAACTGTTTTTT CASSYDSSTNEKLFF
TRBJ1-2 NA TRBV5-4 NA TGTGCCAGCAGCTCTAGTCGGGAGGATGGCTACACCTTC CASSSSREDGYTF
TRBJ2-1 NA TRBV6-6 TRBD1 TGTGCCAGCAGTTCTTGGGACAGCCCGTACAATGAGCAGTTCTTC CASSSWDSPYNEQFF
TRBJ2-7 NA TRBV5-4 NA TGTGCCAGCAGCCTGGACAAACTAGTCTACGAGCAGTACTTC CASSLDKLVYEQYF
TRBJ2-7 NA TRBV27 TRBD1 TGTGCCAGCAGTCCTGAACAGGGGAGCTCCTACGAGCAGTACTTC CASSPEQGSSYEQYF
TRBJ2-7 NA TRBV19 TRBD1 TGTGCCAGTAGTATTCAGGCAGGGGGCTACAACGAGCAGTACTTC CASSIQAGGYNEQYF
TRBJ2-3 NA TRBV5-1 NA TGCGCCAGCAGCCCACACAAGACAGGGGCGGGGGTAGATACGCAGTATTTT CASSPHKTGAGVDTQYF
TRBJ1-2 NA TRBV7-6 TRBD1 TGTGCCAGCAGCGGTCCGACAGGGACAAGCTATGGCTACACCTTC CASSGPTGTSYGYTF
TRBJ1-1 NA TRBV18 TRBD1 TGTGCCAGCTCACCATCAGGGGGGGCTTTCTTT CASSPSGGAFF
TRBJ2-5 NA TRBV6-4 TRBD1 TGTGCCAGCAGTGGGACAGGACAAGAGGCCCAGTACTTC CASSGTGQEAQYF
TRBJ2-1 NA TRBV9 NA TGTGCCAGCAGCGCCGACAGAGATCCCTACAATGAGCAGTTCTTC CASSADRDPYNEQFF
TRBJ2-2 NA TRBV18 TRBD1 TGTGCCAGCTCACCGGATGAGTACAGGGGCGGGGAGCTGTTTTTT CASSPDEYRGGELFF